The rows below give T cell receptor beta chains drawn from one sample of a study of response to subunit inactivated influenza vaccine. MiXCR, run by TCRdb on the RT-PCR reads, gives a single entry per CDR3 protein. The table includes about 240,000 distinct CDR3 sequences, 9% to 15% detected once. Material: non-naive T cells sorted from PBMCs, obtained 14 to 15 days before vaccination. These receptors came from a man between 50 and 59 years old who received an inactivated influenza vaccine. Each CDR3 is given with its conserved first and last residue. D genes are given only for firm matches. Size is stated for part of the rows, as once, few or many counts, or as a class when the clone is expanded.

CDR3aa | CDR3nt | d_gene | j_gene | v_gene | abundance
CASSQVVGRSNEKLFF | TGTGCCAGCAGCCAAGTTGTGGGGCGGAGTAATGAAAAACTGTTTTTT | NA | TRBJ1-4 | TRBV4-2 | many
CASSPGLAGELSSYNEQFF | TGTGCCAGCAGCCCCGGGCTAGCGGGGGAGCTGAGCTCCTACAATGAGCAGTTCTTC | TRBD2 | TRBJ2-1 | TRBV11-2 | many
CSASRRGVTGYTF | TGCAGTGCTTCACGACGGGGAGTGACTGGCTACACCTTC | NA | TRBJ1-2 | TRBV20-1 | NA
CASSLAGEQFF | TGTGCCAGCAGCTTAGCGGGGGAGCAGTTCTTC | NA | TRBJ2-1 | TRBV7-2 | few
CASSLGGGIAEQYF | TGTGCCAGCAGCTTAGGAGGGGGTATCGCCGAGCAGTACTTC | NA | TRBJ2-7 | TRBV7-2 | NA
CASSEDSGRARDTQYF | TGTGCCAGCAGTGAAGATAGCGGGAGGGCCCGTGATACGCAGTATTTT | TRBD2 | TRBJ2-3 | TRBV2 | few
CASSSPRQGPYEQYF | TGTGCCAGCAGCTCTCCCCGACAGGGTCCTTACGAGCAGTACTTC | TRBD1 | TRBJ2-7 | TRBV11-2 | many
CASSIRGIQETQYF | TGTGCCAGTAGTATTAGAGGGATCCAAGAGACCCAGTACTTC | NA | TRBJ2-5 | TRBV19 | few
CASSQNLGDRSSYTF | TGCGCCAGCAGCCAGAACCTGGGGGACAGGAGTAGCTACACCTTC | TRBD1 | TRBJ1-2 | TRBV4-3 | NA
CSSSTSGGETQYF | TGCAGCTCATCCACTAGCGGGGGAGAGACCCAGTACTTC | TRBD2 | TRBJ2-5 | TRBV29-1 | few
CSARAPARSYEQYF | TGCAGTGCTAGAGCACCGGCGCGCTCCTACGAGCAGTACTTC | NA | TRBJ2-7 | TRBV20-1 | many
CASSFGQPTSKQYF | TGTGCCAGCAGTTTTGGGCAACCAACTTCGAAGCAGTACTTC | NA | TRBJ2-7 | TRBV27 | few
CASSEYGRGQDYGYTF | TGTGCCAGCAGTGAATACGGAAGGGGTCAAGACTATGGCTACACCTTC | NA | TRBJ1-2 | TRBV6-1 | NA
CASSRPGQGGETQYF | TGCGCCAGCAGCCGACCGGGACAGGGCGGAGAGACCCAGTACTTC | TRBD1 | TRBJ2-5 | TRBV4-1 | few
CASSFQANEKLFF | TGTGCCAGCTCCTTCCAGGCTAATGAAAAACTGTTTTTT | NA | TRBJ1-4 | TRBV18 | few
CASSLFGGTDTQYF | TGTGCCAGCAGTTTGTTCGGGGGCACAGATACGCAGTATTTT | NA | TRBJ2-3 | TRBV12-3/TRBV12-4 | few
CSVEDLGRQQETQYF | TGCAGCGTTGAAGACCTCGGCAGGCAACAAGAGACCCAGTACTTC | NA | TRBJ2-5 | TRBV29-1 | NA
CASSLEGPNIQYF | TGCGCCAGCAGTTTGGAGGGACCAAACATTCAGTACTTC | NA | TRBJ2-4 | TRBV5-1 | few
CASTQRPSEGKQYF | TGTGCCAGCACTCAGCGCCCATCGGAAGGGAAGCAGTACTTC | NA | TRBJ2-7 | TRBV6-2/TRBV6-3 | many
CSAGGTLTDEQFF | TGCAGTGCTGGTGGGACCCTGACGGATGAGCAGTTCTTC | NA | TRBJ2-1 | TRBV20-1 | few
CASSFLWAKDNEQFF | TGTGCCAGCAGTTTTTTGTGGGCTAAGGACAATGAGCAGTTCTTC | NA | TRBJ2-1 | TRBV28 | NA
CASSQEGTSGRSEQFF | TGCGCCAGCAGCCAAGAGGGGACTAGCGGGAGGAGTGAGCAGTTCTTC | TRBD2 | TRBJ2-1 | TRBV4-3 | NA
CSGMQLHTDTQYF | TGCAGCGGTATGCAGCTCCACACAGATACGCAGTATTTT | NA | TRBJ2-3 | TRBV29-1 | few
CAVTGGWNQPQHF | TGTGCCGTTACAGGGGGCTGGAATCAGCCCCAGCATTTT | TRBD1 | TRBJ1-5 | TRBV28 | few
CASEAGGAYNEQFF | TGTGCCAGCGAAGCCGGGGGGGCCTACAATGAGCAGTTCTTC | TRBD2 | TRBJ2-1 | TRBV6-2/TRBV6-3 | few
CASREAGTSGSRQYF | TGTGCCAGCAGGGAAGCCGGGACTAGCGGGAGTAGGCAGTACTTC | TRBD2 | TRBJ2-7 | TRBV3-1 | few
CSARPSGRSHTQYF | TGCAGTGCTAGACCTAGCGGGAGGTCACATACGCAGTATTTT | TRBD2 | TRBJ2-3 | TRBV20-1 | NA
CASSLDFRVRGEKLFF | TGTGCCAGCAGCTTAGATTTTAGGGTGCGGGGTGAAAAACTGTTTTTT | NA | TRBJ1-4 | TRBV7-2 | NA
CASSERAGQLSYEQYF | TGTGCCAGCAGTGAACGCGCGGGACAGTTGTCCTACGAGCAGTACTTC | NA | TRBJ2-7 | TRBV6-1 | NA
CASSVEPTVNLGSPLHF | TGTGCCAGCAGCGTAGAGCCGACAGTTAATCTGGGTTCACCCCTCCACTTT | NA | TRBJ1-6 | TRBV9 | many
CASSLWGAGTEAFF | TGCGCCAGCAGCTTGTGGGGGGCTGGGACTGAAGCTTTCTTT | NA | TRBJ1-1 | TRBV5-1 | NA
CAWSVLATGELFF | TGTGCCTGGAGTGTTCTGGCGACCGGGGAGCTGTTTTTT | NA | TRBJ2-2 | TRBV30 | many
CASTGLRNSPLHF | TGTGCCAGCACCGGCCTTAGGAATTCACCCCTCCACTTT | NA | TRBJ1-6 | TRBV2 | many
CASSLSAGDSYEQYF | TGCGCCAGCAGCCTCTCTGCTGGCGACTCCTACGAGCAGTACTTC | NA | TRBJ2-7 | TRBV5-1 | few
CASSGTGTSQPQHF | TGTGCCAGCTCCGGGACAGGGACTTCGCAGCCCCAGCATTTT | TRBD1 | TRBJ1-5 | TRBV10-3 | many
CASSLGTGYGYTF | TGTGCCAGCAGCCTTGGGACGGGATATGGCTACACCTTC | NA | TRBJ1-2 | TRBV12-3/TRBV12-4 | NA
CASSQELAGRADTQYF | TGCGCCAGCAGCCAGGAACTAGCGGGCAGGGCAGATACGCAGTATTTT | TRBD2 | TRBJ2-3 | TRBV4-3 | many
CASTLSGTGELFF | TGTGCCAGCACCCTTTCGGGCACCGGGGAGCTGTTTTTT | NA | TRBJ2-2 | TRBV12-3/TRBV12-4 | NA
CASSYPRTGEPKNCFF | NA | NA | TRBJ1-4 | TRBV6-2/TRBV6-3 | NA
CASSLTGGRTEAFF | TGTGCCAGCAGCCTTACAGGGGGACGCACTGAAGCTTTCTTT | TRBD1 | TRBJ1-1 | TRBV3-1 | many
CSVEETLSGEQYF | TGCAGCGTTGAAGAGACACTTTCGGGCGAGCAGTACTTC | NA | TRBJ2-7 | TRBV29-1 | many